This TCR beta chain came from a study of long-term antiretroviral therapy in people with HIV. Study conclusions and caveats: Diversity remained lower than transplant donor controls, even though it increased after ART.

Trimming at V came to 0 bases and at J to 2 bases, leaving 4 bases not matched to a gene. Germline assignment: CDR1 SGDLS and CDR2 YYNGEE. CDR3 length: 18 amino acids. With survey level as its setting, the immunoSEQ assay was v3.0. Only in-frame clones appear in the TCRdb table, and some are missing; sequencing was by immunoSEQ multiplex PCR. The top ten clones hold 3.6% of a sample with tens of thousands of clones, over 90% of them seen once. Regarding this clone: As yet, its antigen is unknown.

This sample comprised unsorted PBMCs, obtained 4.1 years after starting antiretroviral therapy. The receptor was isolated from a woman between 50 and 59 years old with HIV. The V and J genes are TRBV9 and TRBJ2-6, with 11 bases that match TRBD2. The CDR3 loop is CASSVALAGGPGANVLTF. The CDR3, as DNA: TGTGCCAGCAGCGTAGCTTTAGCGGGGGGGCCTGGGGCCAACGTCCTGACTTTC.